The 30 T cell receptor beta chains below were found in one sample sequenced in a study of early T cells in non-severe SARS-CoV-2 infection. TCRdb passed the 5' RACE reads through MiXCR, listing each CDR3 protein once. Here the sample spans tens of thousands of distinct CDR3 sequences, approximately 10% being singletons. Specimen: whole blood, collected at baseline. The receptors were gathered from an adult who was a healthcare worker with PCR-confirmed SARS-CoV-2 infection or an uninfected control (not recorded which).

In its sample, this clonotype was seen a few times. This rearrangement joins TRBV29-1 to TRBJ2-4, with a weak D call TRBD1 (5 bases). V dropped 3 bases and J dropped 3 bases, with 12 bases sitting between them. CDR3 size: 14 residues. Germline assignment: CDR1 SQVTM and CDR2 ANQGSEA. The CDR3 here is CSVEGQANKNIQYF. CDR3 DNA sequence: TGCAGCGTTGAGGGGCAGGCTAACAAAAACATTCAGTACTTC.

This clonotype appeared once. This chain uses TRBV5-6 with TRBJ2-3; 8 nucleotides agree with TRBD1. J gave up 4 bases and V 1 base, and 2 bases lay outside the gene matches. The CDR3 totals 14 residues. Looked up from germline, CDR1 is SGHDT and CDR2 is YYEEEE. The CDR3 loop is CASSLTGGADTQYF. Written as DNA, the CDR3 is TGTGCCAGCAGCTTGACAGGGGGAGCAGATACGCAGTATTTT.

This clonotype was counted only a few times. The CDR3 nucleotides are TGTGCCAGCAGCTTAGGAGCTAATAATTCACCCCTCCACTTT. Translated, it gives CASSLGANNSPLHF. V and J are TRBV11-2 and TRBJ1-6, with unresolved D. Per germline, CDR1 SGHAT and CDR2 FQNNGV. CDR3 size: 14 residues. Trimming stripped 1 base from V and 5 bases from J, with 6 bases between.

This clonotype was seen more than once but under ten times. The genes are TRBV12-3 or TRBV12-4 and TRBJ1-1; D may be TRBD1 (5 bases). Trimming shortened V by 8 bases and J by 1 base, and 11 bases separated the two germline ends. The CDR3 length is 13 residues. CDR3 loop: CASSQARNTEAFF. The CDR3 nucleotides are TGTGCCAGCTCACAGGCACGGAACACTGAAGCTTTCTTT.

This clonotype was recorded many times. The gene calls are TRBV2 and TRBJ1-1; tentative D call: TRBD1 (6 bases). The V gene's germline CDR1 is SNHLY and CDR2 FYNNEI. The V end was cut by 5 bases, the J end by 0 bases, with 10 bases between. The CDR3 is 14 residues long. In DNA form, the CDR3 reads TGTGCCAGCAGTACAGGGCCGCTGAACACTGAAGCTTTCTTT. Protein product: CASSTGPLNTEAFF. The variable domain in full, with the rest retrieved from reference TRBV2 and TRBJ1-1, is EPEVTQTPSHQVTQMGQEVILRCVPISNHLYFYWYRQILGQKVEFLVSFYNNEISEKSEIFDDQFSVERPDGSNFTLKIRSTKLEDSAMYFCASSTGPLNTEAFFGQGTRLTVV.

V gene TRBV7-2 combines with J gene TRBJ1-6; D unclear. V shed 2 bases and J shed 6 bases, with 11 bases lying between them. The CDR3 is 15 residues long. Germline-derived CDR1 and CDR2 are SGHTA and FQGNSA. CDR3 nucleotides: TGTGCCAGCAGCTTACTCGCTGCGTCTAATTCACCCCTCCACTTT. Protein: CASSLLAASNSPLHF.

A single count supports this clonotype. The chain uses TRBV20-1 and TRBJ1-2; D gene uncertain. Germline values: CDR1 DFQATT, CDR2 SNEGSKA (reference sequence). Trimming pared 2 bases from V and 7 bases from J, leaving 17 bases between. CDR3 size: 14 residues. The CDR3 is CSARWERILVGYTF. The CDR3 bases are TGCAGTGCTAGATGGGAACGGATCCTAGTTGGCTACACCTTC.

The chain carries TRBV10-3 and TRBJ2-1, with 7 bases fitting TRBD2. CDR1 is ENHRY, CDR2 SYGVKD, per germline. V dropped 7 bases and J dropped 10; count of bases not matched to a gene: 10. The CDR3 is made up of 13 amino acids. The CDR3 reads CAITASGLGEQFF. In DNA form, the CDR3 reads TGTGCCATCACCGCTAGCGGCTTGGGGGAGCAGTTCTTC.

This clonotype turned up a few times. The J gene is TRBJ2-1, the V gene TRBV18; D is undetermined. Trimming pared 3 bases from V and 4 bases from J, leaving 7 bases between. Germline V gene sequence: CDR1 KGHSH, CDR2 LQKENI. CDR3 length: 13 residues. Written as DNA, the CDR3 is TGTGCCAGCTCACCTTCCCTTTACAATGAGCAGTTCTTC. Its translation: CASSPSLYNEQFF. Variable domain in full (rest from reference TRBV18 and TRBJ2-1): NAGVMQNPRHLVRRRGQEARLRCSPMKGHSHVYWYRQLPEEGLKFMVYLQKENIIDESGMPKERFSAEFPKEGPSILRIQQVVRGDSAAYFCASSPSLYNEQFFGPGTRLTVL.

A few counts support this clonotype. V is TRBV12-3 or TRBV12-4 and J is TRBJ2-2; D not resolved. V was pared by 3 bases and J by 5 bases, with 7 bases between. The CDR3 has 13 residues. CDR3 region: CASSFLGTGELFF. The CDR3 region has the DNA TGTGCCAGCAGTTTTCTGGGGACCGGGGAGCTGTTTTTT.

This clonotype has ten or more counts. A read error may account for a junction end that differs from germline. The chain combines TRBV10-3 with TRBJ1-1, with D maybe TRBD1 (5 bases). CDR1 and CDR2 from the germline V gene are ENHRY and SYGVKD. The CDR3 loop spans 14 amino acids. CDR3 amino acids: CATTRAEGGTEVFF. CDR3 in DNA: TGTGCCACCACTCGGGCGGAGGGTGGGACTGAAGTTTTCTTT.

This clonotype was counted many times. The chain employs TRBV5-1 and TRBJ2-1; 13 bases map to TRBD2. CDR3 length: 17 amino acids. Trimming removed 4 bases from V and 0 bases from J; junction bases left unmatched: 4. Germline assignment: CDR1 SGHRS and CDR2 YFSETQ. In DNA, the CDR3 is TGCGCCAGCAGCCTGGGACTAGCGGGATTCTCCTACAATGAGCAGTTCTTC. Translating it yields CASSLGLAGFSYNEQFF.

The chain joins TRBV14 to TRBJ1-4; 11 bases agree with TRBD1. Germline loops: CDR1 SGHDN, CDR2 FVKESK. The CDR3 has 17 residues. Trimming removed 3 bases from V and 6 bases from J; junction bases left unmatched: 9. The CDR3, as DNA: TGTGCCAGCAGCCATCGGGACAGGGGGAATTCGCATGAAAAACTGTTTTTT. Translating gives CASSHRDRGNSHEKLFF.

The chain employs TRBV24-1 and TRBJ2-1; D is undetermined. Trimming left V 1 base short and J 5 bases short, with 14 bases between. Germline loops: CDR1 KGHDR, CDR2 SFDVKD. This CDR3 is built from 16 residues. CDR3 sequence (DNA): TGTGCCACCAGTGATTTCTGGGCAGAAGAAAACAATGAGCAGTTCTTC. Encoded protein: CATSDFWAEENNEQFF.

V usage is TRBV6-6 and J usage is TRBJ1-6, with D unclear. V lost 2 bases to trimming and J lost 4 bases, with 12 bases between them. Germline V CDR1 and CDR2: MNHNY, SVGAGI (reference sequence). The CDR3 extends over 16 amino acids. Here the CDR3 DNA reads TGTGCCAGCAGTTACCGGGGTGTTGAGTATAATTCACCCCTCCACTTT. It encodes CASSYRGVEYNSPLHF.

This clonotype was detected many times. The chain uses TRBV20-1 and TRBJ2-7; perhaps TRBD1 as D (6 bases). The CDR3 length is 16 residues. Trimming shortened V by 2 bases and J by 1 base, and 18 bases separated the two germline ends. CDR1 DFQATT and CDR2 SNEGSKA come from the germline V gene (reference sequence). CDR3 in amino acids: CSARSSFGRGSYEQYF. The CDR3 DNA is TGCAGTGCTAGAAGTAGCTTTGGCAGGGGTTCCTACGAGCAGTACTTC.

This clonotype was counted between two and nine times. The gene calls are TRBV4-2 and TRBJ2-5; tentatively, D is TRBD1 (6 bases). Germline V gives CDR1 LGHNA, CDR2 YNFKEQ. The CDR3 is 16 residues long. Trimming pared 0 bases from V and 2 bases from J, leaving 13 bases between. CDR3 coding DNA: TGTGCCAGCAGCCAAGAAGATTACAGGGATCAAGAGACCCAGTACTTC. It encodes CASSQEDYRDQETQYF.

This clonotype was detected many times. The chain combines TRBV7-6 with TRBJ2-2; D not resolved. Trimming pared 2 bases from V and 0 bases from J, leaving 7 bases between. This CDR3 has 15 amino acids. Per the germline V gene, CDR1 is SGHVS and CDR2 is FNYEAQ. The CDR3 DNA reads TGTGCCAGCAGCTTAACCAGGTCGAACACCGGGGAGCTGTTTTTT. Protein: CASSLTRSNTGELFF.

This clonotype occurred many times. Written as DNA, the CDR3 is TGTGCTAGTGGTTCGGACAGTACATATGGCTACACCTTC. Protein: CASGSDSTYGYTF. The chain is built from TRBV12-5 and TRBJ1-2; possible D gene TRBD1, 6 bases. Per germline, CDR1 LGHNT and CDR2 FRNRAP. Trimming took 4 bases from V and 5 from J, leaving 11 bases between them. The CDR3 is 13 amino acids. The complete variable domain, with remaining parts taken from reference TRBV12-5 and TRBJ1-2, reads DARVTQTPRHKVTEMGQEVTMRCQPILGHNTVFWYRQTMMQGLELLAYFRNRAPLDDSGMPKDRFSAEMPDATLATLKIQPSEPRDSAVYFCASGSDSTYGYTFGSGTRLTVV.

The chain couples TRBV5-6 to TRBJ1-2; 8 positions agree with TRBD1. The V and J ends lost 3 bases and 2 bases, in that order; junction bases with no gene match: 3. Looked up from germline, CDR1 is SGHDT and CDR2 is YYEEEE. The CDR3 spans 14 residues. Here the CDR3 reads CASSSDRVNYGYTF. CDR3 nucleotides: TGTGCCAGCAGCTCGGACAGGGTGAACTATGGCTACACCTTC.

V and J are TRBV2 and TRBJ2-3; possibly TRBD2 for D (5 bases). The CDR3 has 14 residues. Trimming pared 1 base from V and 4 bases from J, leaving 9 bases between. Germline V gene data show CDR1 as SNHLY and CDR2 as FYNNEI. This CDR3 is CASSEERVPDTQYF. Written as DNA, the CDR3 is TGTGCCAGCAGTGAAGAGAGGGTTCCAGATACGCAGTATTTT.

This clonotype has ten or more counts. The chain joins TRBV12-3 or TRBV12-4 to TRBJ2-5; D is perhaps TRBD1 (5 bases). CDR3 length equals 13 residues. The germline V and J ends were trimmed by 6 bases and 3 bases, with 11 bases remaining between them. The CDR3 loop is CASSPSTEETQYF. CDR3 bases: TGTGCCAGCAGCCCATCGACAGAAGAGACCCAGTACTTC.

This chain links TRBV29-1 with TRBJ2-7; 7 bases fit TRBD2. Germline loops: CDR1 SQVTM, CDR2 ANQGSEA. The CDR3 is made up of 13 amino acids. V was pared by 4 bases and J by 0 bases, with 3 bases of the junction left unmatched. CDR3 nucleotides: TGCAGCGTTGGGCGCGGGGGCTCCTACGAGCAGTACTTC. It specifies CSVGRGGSYEQYF.

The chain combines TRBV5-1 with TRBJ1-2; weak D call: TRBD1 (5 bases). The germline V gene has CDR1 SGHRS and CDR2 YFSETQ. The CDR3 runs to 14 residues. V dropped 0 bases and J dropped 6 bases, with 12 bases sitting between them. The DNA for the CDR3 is TGCGCCAGCAGCTTGGAGGGCAGGGACCATGGCTACACCTTC. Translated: CASSLEGRDHGYTF.

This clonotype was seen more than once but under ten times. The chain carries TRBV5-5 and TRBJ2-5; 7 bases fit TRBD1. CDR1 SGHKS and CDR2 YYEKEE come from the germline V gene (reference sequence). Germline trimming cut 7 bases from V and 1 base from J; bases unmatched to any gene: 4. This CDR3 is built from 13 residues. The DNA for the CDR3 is TGTGCCAGCTCACGACAGGGCCAAGAGACCCAGTACTTC. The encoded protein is CASSRQGQETQYF.

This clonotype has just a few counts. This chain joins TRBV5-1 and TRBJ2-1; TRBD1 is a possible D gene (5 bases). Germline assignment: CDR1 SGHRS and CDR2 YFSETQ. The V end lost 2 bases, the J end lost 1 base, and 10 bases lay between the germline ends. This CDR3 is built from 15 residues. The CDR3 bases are TGCGCCAGCAGCTTCGACAGATCGTCCTACAATGAGCAGTTCTTC. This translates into CASSFDRSSYNEQFF.

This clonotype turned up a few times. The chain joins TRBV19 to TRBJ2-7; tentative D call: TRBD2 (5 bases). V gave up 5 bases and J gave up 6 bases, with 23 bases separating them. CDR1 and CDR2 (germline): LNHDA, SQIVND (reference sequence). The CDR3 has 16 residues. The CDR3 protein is CASSSDPSRAGVEQYF. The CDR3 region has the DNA TGTGCCAGTAGTTCAGACCCCTCTAGGGCCGGGGTCGAGCAGTACTTC.

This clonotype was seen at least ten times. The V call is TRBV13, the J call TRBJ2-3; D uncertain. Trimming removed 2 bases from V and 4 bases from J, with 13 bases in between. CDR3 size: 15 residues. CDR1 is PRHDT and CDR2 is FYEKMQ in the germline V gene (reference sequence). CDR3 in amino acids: CASSLKRSVADTQYF. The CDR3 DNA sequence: TGTGCCAGCAGCTTAAAGCGTTCCGTGGCAGATACGCAGTATTTT.

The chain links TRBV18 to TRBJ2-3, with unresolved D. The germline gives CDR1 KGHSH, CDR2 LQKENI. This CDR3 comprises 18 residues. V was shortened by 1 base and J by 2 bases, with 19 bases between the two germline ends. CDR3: CASSPLRPVGTHTDTQYF. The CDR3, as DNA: TGTGCCAGCTCACCACTCAGGCCCGTGGGCACCCACACAGATACGCAGTATTTT.

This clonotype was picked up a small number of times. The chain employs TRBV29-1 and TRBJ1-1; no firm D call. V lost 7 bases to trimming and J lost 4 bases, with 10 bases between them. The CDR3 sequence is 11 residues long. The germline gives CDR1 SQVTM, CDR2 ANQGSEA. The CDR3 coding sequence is TGCAGCGGGGCGGGAAGCACTGAAGCTTTCTTT. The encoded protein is CSGAGSTEAFF.